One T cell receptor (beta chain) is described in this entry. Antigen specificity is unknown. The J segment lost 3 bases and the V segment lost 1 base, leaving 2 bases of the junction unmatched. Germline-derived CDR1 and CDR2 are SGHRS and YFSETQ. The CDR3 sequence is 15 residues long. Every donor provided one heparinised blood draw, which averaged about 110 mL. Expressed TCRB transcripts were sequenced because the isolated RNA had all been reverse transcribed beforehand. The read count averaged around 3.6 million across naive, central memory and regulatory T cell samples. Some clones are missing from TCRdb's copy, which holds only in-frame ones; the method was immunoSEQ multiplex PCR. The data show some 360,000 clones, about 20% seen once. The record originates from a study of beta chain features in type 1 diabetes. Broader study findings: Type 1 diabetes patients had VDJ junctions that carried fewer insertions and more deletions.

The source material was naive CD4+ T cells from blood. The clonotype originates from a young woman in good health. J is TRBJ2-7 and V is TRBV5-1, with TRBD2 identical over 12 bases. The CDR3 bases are TGCGCCAGCAGCTTGACTAGCGGGGGGTTCTACGAGCAGTACTTC. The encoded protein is CASSLTSGGFYEQYF.